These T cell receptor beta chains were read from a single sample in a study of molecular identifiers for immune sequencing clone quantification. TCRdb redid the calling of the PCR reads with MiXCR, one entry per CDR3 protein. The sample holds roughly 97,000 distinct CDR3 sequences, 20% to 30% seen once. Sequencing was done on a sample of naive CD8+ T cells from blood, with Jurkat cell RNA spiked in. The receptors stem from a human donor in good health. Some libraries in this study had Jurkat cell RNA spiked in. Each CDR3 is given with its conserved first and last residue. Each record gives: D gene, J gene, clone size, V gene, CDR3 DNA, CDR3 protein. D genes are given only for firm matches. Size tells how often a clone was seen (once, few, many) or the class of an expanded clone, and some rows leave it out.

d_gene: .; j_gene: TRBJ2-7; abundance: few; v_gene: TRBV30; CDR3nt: TGTGCCTGGAATTCTGGGGGCATGATCTACGAGCAGTACTTC; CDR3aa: CAWNSGGMIYEQYF
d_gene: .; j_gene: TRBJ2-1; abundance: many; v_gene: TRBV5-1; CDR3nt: TGCGCCAGCAGCTTGGATCCGAGGAATGAGCAGTTCTTC; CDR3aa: CASSLDPRNEQFF
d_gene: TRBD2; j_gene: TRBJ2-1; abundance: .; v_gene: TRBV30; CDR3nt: TGTGCCTGCCCCGGGTCTAGCGGGAGCGATGAGCAGTTCTTC; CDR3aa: CACPGSSGSDEQFF
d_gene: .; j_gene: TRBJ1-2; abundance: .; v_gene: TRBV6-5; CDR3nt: TGTGCCAGCAGTTACTCATCCGTTAACTATGGCTACACCTTC; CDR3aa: CASSYSSVNYGYTF
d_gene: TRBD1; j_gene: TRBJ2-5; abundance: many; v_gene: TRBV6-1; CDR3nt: TGTGCCAGCAGTGGGTGGGACAGTGGGAAAGAGACCCAGTACTTC; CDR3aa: CASSGWDSGKETQYF
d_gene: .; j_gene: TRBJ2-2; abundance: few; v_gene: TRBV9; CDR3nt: TGTGCCAGCAGCGGAGCCCCATACACCGGGGAGCTGTTTTTT; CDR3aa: CASSGAPYTGELFF
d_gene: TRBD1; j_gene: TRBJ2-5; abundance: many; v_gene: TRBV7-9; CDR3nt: TGTGCCAGCAGCTCGGACAGGGCTCCGGAGACCCAGTACTTC; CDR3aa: CASSSDRAPETQYF
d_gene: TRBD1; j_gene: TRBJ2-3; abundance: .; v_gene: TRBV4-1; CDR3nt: TGCGCCAGCAGCCAAACAGGGGGCAGAACAAATACGCAGTATTTT; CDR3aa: CASSQTGGRTNTQYF
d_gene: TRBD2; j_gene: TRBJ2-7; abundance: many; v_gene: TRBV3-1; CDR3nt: TGTGCCAGCAGCCACGGGACTAGCGGGAGCCACGAGCAGTACTTC; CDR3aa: CASSHGTSGSHEQYF
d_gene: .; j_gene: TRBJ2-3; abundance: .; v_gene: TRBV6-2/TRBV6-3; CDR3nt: TGTGCCAGCAGTTACCTGTACAGCACAGATACGCAGTGTTTT; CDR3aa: CASSYLYSTDTQCF
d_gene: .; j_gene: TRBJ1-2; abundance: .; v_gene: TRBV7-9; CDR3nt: TGTGCCAGCAGCCTAGATGGGGGGTTTGTCTATGGCTACACCTTC; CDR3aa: CASSLDGGFVYGYTF
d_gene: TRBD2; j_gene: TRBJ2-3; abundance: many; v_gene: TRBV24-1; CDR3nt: TGTGCCACCAGTGATACCACAGCGGGGACTAGCACAGATACGCAGTATTTT; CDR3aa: CATSDTTAGTSTDTQYF
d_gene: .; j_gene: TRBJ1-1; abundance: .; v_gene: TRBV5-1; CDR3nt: TGCGCCAGCAGCTTGGCGGCCCATGCGAAGATTGAAGCTTTCTTT; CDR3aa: CASSLAAHAKIEAFF
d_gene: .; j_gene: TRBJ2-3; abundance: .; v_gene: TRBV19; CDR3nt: TGTGCCAGTAGTCCAGGGGCGCGAGGCACAGATACGCAGTATTTT; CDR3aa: CASSPGARGTDTQYF
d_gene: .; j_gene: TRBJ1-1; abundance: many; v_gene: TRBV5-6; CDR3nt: TGTGCCAGCAGCCCCTGGGGGTCGGGAACCTCTAGGACTGAAGCTTTCTTT; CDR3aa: CASSPWGSGTSRTEAFF
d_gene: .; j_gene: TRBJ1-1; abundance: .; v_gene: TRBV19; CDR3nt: TGTGCCAGTAGTACGAGCAGTAACACTGAAGCTTTCTTT; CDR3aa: CASSTSSNTEAFF
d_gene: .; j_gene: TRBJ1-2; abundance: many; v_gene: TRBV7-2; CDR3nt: TGTGCCAGCAGTCAACAGGGTGCCTATGGCTACACCTTC; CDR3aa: CASSQQGAYGYTF